This paragraph covers one T cell receptor beta chain sequence. Its antigen is undetermined. Germline lookup yields CDR1 LNHDA and CDR2 SQIVND (reference sequence). Trimming removed 4 bases from V and 4 bases from J; junction bases left unmatched: 6. This CDR3 spans 15 amino acids. The sample originates from a study of cytomegalovirus exposure and HLA in healthy donors. Study results and limitations: Likely technical artifact: a cluster of highly shared sequence variants. Among CMV-associated TCR beta chains, most appeared HLA-restricted in a later analysis.

The PCR was carried out with 60 Vbeta primers and 13 Jbeta primers. Generated by immunoSEQ multiplex PCR, the TCRdb table keeps only in-frame clones and is missing some. The sample shows around 130,000 clones, around 82% of them seen only once. The sample taken for sequencing was PBMCs. The gene calls are TRBV19 and TRBJ2-7; 11 nucleotides align to TRBD2. The clonotype comes from a man aged 50-60 years in good health and CMV-seronegative. The CDR3, as DNA: TGTGCCAGTAGTAGCGGTGCTAGCGGGAGGTACGAGCAGTACTTC. The encoded protein is CASSSGASGRYEQYF.